The 25 T cell receptor beta chains in this list originate from one sample, sequenced in a study of blood T cell repertoires in COVID-19. Clones were sequenced by immunoSEQ multiplex PCR, and TCRdb holds only the in-frame ones, with some missing. The sample has under 350,000 clones, around nine tenths seen once. Sequenced sample: peripheral blood. Source of these receptors: a man aged 40-50 years with acute or convalescent COVID-19.

As concerns this clone: The junction departs from germline at one end; a sequencing error may be responsible. J is TRBJ2-3 and V is TRBV10-2; 9 bases map to TRBD2. The CDR3 loop spans 15 amino acids. Germline CDR1 and CDR2: WSHSY and SAAADI. This CDR3 reads CASSEGRGGTDTQYF. The CDR3 nucleotides read TGCGCCAGCAGTGAAGGGCGGGGGGGCACGGATACGCAGTATTTT.

The genes are TRBV5-1 and TRBJ1-5, with 8 bases fitting TRBD1. This CDR3 has 14 residues. After removal of 0 bases from V and 14 bases from J, the junction contained 10 bases not matched to a gene. Germline values: CDR1 SGHRS, CDR2 YFSETQ. This CDR3 is CASSLGGLGQEEHF. The CDR3 DNA sequence: TGCGCCAGCAGCTTGGGAGGGTTGGGACAGGAGGAGCATTTT.

The gene calls are TRBV19 and TRBJ1-4, with D tentatively TRBD1 (5 bases). There are 16 residues in the CDR3. The germline V and J ends were trimmed by 2 bases and 6 bases, with 16 bases remaining between them. Germline CDR1 LNHDA, CDR2 SQIVND (reference sequence). The CDR3 sequence is CASSISSGASYEKLFF. CDR3 nucleotide sequence: TGTGCCAGTAGTATAAGTTCTGGGGCGTCCTATGAAAAACTGTTTTTT.

The chain employs TRBV21-1 and TRBJ2-1; the D call of TRBD1 is as the table states it, not checked on the DNA. TRBV21-1 is noted as a pseudogene. The CDR3 is 18 residues long. The CDR3 is CASSKWTGSDSLYNEQFF. As DNA, the CDR3 is TGTGCCAGCAGCAAATGGACAGGGTCGGATTCCCTATACAATGAGCAGTTCTTC.

This sequence joins TRBV5-1 and TRBJ1-1, with TRBD1 as a possible D gene (5 bases). The CDR3 contains 15 residues. V gave up 2 bases and J gave up 5 bases, with 16 bases separating them. CDR1 is SGHRS, CDR2 YFSETQ, per germline. The CDR3 region is CASSFQGVGSTEAFF. CDR3 DNA: TGCGCCAGCAGCTTCCAGGGTGTAGGTTCAACTGAAGCTTTCTTT.

This clone was recorded only once. The V gene is TRBV7-3, the J gene TRBJ1-5; D remains unclear. The CDR3 spans 15 residues. Trimming cost V 2 bases and J 0 bases, with 8 bases left between them. Germline V CDR1 and CDR2: SGHTA, FQGTGA. The CDR3 nucleotides read TGTGCCAGCAGCTTAGTCTCCTATAGCAATCAGCCCCAGCATTTT. Its protein is CASSLVSYSNQPQHF.

CDR3 in amino acids: CASSFQGAPEAFF. CDR3 in DNA: TGCGCCAGCAGCTTTCAGGGGGCCCCTGAAGCTTTCTTT. This sequence joins TRBV5-1 and TRBJ1-1; TRBD1 matches 8 bases. Germline CDR1 and CDR2: SGHRS and YFSETQ. CDR3 length: 13 residues. J was trimmed by 6 bases and V by 2 bases; bases with no gene match: 3.

CDR3 DNA: TGTGCCAGCGGGGACAGGGCGCGTACCTACGAGCAGTACTTC. This translates into CASGDRARTYEQYF. The rearrangement uses TRBV3-1 (or the pseudogene TRBV3-2) and TRBJ2-7, with 9 bases lining up with TRBD1. The V gene's germline CDR1 is LGHDT and CDR2 YNNKEL (reference sequence). J lost 2 bases, V lost 8 bases, and 7 bases had no gene match. CDR3 length: 14 amino acids.

The chain recombines TRBV11-2 with TRBJ2-3; 11 positions match TRBD2. The CDR3 consists of 17 residues. CDR1 is SGHAT and CDR2 is FQNNGV in the germline V gene. V was pared by 2 bases and J by 2 bases, with 6 bases of the junction left unmatched. CDR3 sequence: CASSLSLAGGFTDTQYF. DNA for the CDR3: TGTGCCAGCAGCTTAAGCTTAGCGGGGGGGTTCACAGATACGCAGTATTTT.

The chain has TRBV7-8 and TRBJ2-3, with unresolved D. The CDR3 spans 13 residues. Germline-derived CDR1 and CDR2 are SGHVS and FQNEAQ. The V end was cut by 4 bases, the J end by 0 bases, with 5 bases between. The DNA for the CDR3 is TGTGCCAGCAGCTCACTTAGCACAGATACGCAGTATTTT. Translating gives CASSSLSTDTQYF.

V usage is TRBV2 and J usage is TRBJ1-2, with D possibly being TRBD1 (5 bases). V lost 7 bases and J 0 bases, leaving 12 bases between the germline ends. Germline V gene data show CDR1 as SNHLY and CDR2 as FYNNEI. The CDR3 loop spans 14 amino acids. CDR3 coding DNA: TGTGCCAGCACCATACAGGTAGCTAACTATGGCTACACCTTC. It encodes CASTIQVANYGYTF.

The chain joins TRBV29-1 to TRBJ1-2, with no clear D. Trimming took 6 bases from V and 1 from J, leaving 9 bases between them. Per the germline V gene, CDR1 is SQVTM and CDR2 is ANQGSEA. This CDR3 region has 12 residues. CDR3 DNA: TGCAGCGTCTCCGGGGTTAACTATGGCTACACCTTC. Amino acid sequence: CSVSGVNYGYTF.

The sample holds a few counts of this clone. V and J are TRBV19 and TRBJ1-5; D may be TRBD1 (5 bases). V lost 8 bases and J lost 6, with 11 bases in between. The CDR3 spans 12 residues. In germline, CDR1 is LNHDA, CDR2 SQIVND (reference sequence). CDR3 sequence (DNA): TGTGCCAGTTTCGGGGGGATTCAGCCCCAGCATTTT. Encoded protein: CASFGGIQPQHF.

The sample holds a few counts of this clone. The chain combines TRBV20-1 with TRBJ1-4; D not certain. In germline, CDR1 is DFQATT, CDR2 SNEGSKA (reference sequence). The CDR3 is made up of 14 amino acids. V lost 3 bases to trimming and J lost 5 bases, with 13 bases between them. CDR3 sequence (DNA): TGCAGTGCTAGTGAGGTTGGGAGGAATGAAAAACTGTTTTTT. Protein sequence: CSASEVGRNEKLFF.

The chain is built from TRBV5-1 and TRBJ2-1; TRBD1 matches 7 bases. This CDR3 is built from 15 residues. The V gene's germline CDR1 is SGHRS and CDR2 YFSETQ. V shed 4 bases, J shed 8 bases, and the junction held 12 bases outside the gene matches. The CDR3 sequence: CASSPTGILGDEQFF. In nucleotides, the CDR3 is TGCGCCAGCAGCCCGACAGGGATATTGGGCGATGAGCAGTTCTTC. Drawing the rest from reference TRBV5-1 and TRBJ2-1, the complete variable domain is KAGVTQTPRYLIKTRGQQVTLSCSPISGHRSVSWYQQTPGQGLQFLFEYFSETQRNKGNFPGRFSGRQFSNSRSEMNVSTLELGDSALYLCASSPTGILGDEQFFGPGTRLTVL.

The rearrangement uses TRBV7-2 and TRBJ2-2; tentative D call: TRBD1 (6 bases). CDR3 size: 14 residues. Germline lookup yields CDR1 SGHTA and CDR2 FQGNSA. V was shortened by 6 bases and J by 4 bases, with 12 bases between the two germline ends. CDR3 coding DNA: TGTGCCAGCAGACTCGGACAGCTCACCGGGGAGCTGTTTTTT. Amino acids: CASRLGQLTGELFF.

This rearrangement joins TRBV9 to TRBJ1-5; 8 positions match TRBD1. The CDR3 is made up of 16 amino acids. Germline values: CDR1 SGDLS, CDR2 YYNGEE. Trimming at V came to 4 bases and at J to 7 bases, leaving 13 bases not matched to a gene. CDR3 sequence reads: CASSPGQGGSGQPQHF. The CDR3 region has the DNA TGTGCCAGCAGCCCCGGACAGGGCGGTTCAGGACAGCCCCAGCATTTT. Full variable domain (rest looked up from reference TRBV9 and TRBJ1-5): DSGVTQTPKHLITATGQRVTLRCSPRSGDLSVYWYQQSLDQGLQFLIQYYNGEERAKGNILERFSAQQFPDLHSELNLSSLELGDSALYFCASSPGQGGSGQPQHFGDGTRLSIL.

This rearrangement joins TRBV5-5 to TRBJ2-3; a possible D gene is TRBD2 (6 bases). V lost 4 bases, J lost 0 bases, and 15 bases lay in between. CDR3 length equals 16 residues. CDR1 is SGHKS and CDR2 is YYEKEE in the germline V gene (reference sequence). The CDR3 loop is CASSPEDYTSTDTQYF. The CDR3 DNA follows: TGTGCCAGCAGCCCGGAGGACTATACTAGCACAGATACGCAGTATTTT. Full variable domain (outside the CDR3, taken from reference TRBV5-5 and TRBJ2-3): DAGVTQSPTHLIKTRGQQVTLRCSPISGHKSVSWYQQVLGQGPQFIFQYYEKEERGRGNFPDRFSARQFPNYSSELNVNALLLGDSALYLCASSPEDYTSTDTQYFGPGTRLTVL.

The rearrangement joins TRBV12-5 to TRBJ1-1; D is uncertain. The CDR3 consists of 11 residues. V was cut by 8 bases and J by 6 bases, with 10 bases left in between. In germline, CDR1 is LGHNT, CDR2 FRNRAP. The CDR3 sequence: CASPGGAEAFF. CDR3 DNA: TGTGCTAGTCCGGGTGGCGCTGAAGCTTTCTTT.

This clone was detected only once. V gene TRBV6-5 combines with J gene TRBJ2-7, with a tentative D call TRBD1 (5 bases). The CDR3 consists of 14 residues. Germline CDR1 and CDR2: MNHEY and SVGAGI. The V and J ends lost 0 bases and 7 bases respectively, with 13 bases between them. This chain's CDR3 is CASSYSIFQGEQYF. The CDR3 DNA reads TGTGCCAGCAGTTACTCGATATTTCAGGGAGAGCAGTACTTC.

The chain carries TRBV19 and TRBJ1-1; maybe TRBD1 (5 bases). The V gene's germline CDR1 is LNHDA and CDR2 SQIVND (reference sequence). Trimming removed 5 bases from V and 5 bases from J, with 12 bases in between. This CDR3 is built from 13 residues. CDR3 DNA: TGTGCCAGTAGTTTCCTCGGGGGGACTGAAGCTTTCTTT. This translates into CASSFLGGTEAFF.

This clone appeared a few times. The V and J genes are TRBV5-5 and TRBJ1-4; D remains ambiguous. This CDR3 is 14 amino acids long. Germline CDR1 is SGHKS and CDR2 is YYEKEE (reference sequence). Trimming stripped 2 bases from V and 5 bases from J, with 10 bases between. The CDR3 here is CASSFLGANEKLFF. The CDR3 DNA reads as TGTGCCAGCAGCTTTCTGGGCGCGAATGAAAAACTGTTTTTT.

The chain uses TRBV11-2 and TRBJ2-1; TRBD1 aligns across 12 bases. V was clipped by 6 bases and J by 7 bases; unmatched bases: 7. Looked up from germline, CDR1 is SGHAT and CDR2 is FQNNGV. This CDR3 contains 15 residues. The CDR3 DNA is TGTGCCAGCAGACCGGGACAGGGGGCGGTAAATGAGCAGTTCTTC. Its protein product is CASRPGQGAVNEQFF.

The J gene is TRBJ1-2, the V gene TRBV10-3; D remains unclear. The CDR3 sequence is 10 residues long. V was cut by 8 bases and J by 4 bases, with 5 bases left in between. Looked up from germline, CDR1 is ENHRY and CDR2 is SYGVKD. The CDR3 coding sequence is TGTGCCATCGGCCTCTATGGCTACACCTTC. This translates into CAIGLYGYTF.

The CDR3 sequence: CASSLARGHDGYTF. CDR3 DNA sequence: TGTGCCAGCAGCTTAGCCAGGGGGCACGATGGCTACACCTTC. This chain connects TRBV7-8 to TRBJ1-2; 8 bases are shared with TRBD1. Trimming took 0 bases from V and 6 from J; bases not matched to a gene: 3. The CDR3 extends over 14 amino acids. Germline V gene data show CDR1 as SGHVS and CDR2 as FQNEAQ.